This T cell receptor beta chain was identified in a study of T cells after yellow fever vaccination. General study points: Peak timing came faster in the weaker secondary response, day 5 versus 15. Clonotype sharing between CD4 and CD8 compartments was small.

Trimming cost V 4 bases and J 0 bases, with 9 bases left between them. This CDR3 has 14 residues. The germline V gene has CDR1 SGHNT and CDR2 YYREEE (reference sequence). This clonotype was found a few times. Its target is not known. From the 5' RACE reads, TCRdb called clonotypes with MiXCR, one entry per CDR3 protein. The sample shows about 320,000 distinct CDR3 sequences, about 11% of them seen only once. The TCR was taken from a man between 18 and 29 years old who received the YFV17D yellow fever vaccine. The rearrangement uses TRBV5-4 and TRBJ2-3; perhaps TRBD2 as D (5 bases). Sequences were derived from CD4+ T cells sorted from PBMCs, sampled 45 days after the yellow fever booster vaccination. The CDR3 DNA reads TGTGCCAGCAGCCCGGGGATAAGCACAGATACGCAGTATTTT. This encodes CASSPGISTDTQYF.